Below, 14 T cell receptor beta chains from the same sample are listed, as sequenced in a study of blood T cell repertoires in COVID-19. Sequencing used immunoSEQ multiplex PCR; TCRdb keeps in-frame clones, though not all of them. The sample shows a few hundred thousand clones, 70% to 90% of them seen only once. The sample taken for sequencing was peripheral blood. The origin of the receptors is a woman in her twenties or thirties with active or convalescent COVID-19.

The V gene is TRBV28, the J gene TRBJ1-1, with 8 bases identical to TRBD1. V gave up 3 bases and J gave up 0 bases; unmatched junction bases: 12. The CDR3 covers 18 residues. In germline, CDR1 is MDHEN, CDR2 SYDVKM. CDR3 residues: CASSFPSGGKWMNTEAFF. As DNA, the CDR3 is TGTGCCAGCAGTTTTCCGTCAGGGGGCAAGTGGATGAACACTGAAGCTTTCTTT.

In DNA form, the CDR3 reads TGTGCCACCAGTGATTTGGGACAGGGGAGTGATACGCAGTATTTT. Protein: CATSDLGQGSDTQYF. This chain joins TRBV24-1 and TRBJ2-3; TRBD1 matches at 9 bases. In germline, CDR1 is KGHDR, CDR2 SFDVKD. The V and J ends lost 0 bases and 6 bases, in that order; junction bases with no gene match: 3. The CDR3 consists of 15 residues.

Of note for this clone: The junction and the germline gene differ at one end; a read error may be behind it. The V gene is TRBV7-7, the J gene TRBJ2-1; D possibly corresponds to TRBD2 (7 bases). The germline CDR1 and CDR2 sequences are SSHAT and FNYEAQ (reference sequence). The CDR3 is made up of 15 amino acids. CDR3 nucleotide sequence: TGTGCTAGCAGCCTAGGGGGGGAGAGTGGGAATGAGCAGTTCTTC. Translating it yields CASSLGGESGNEQFF.

This clone was seen a single time. This chain uses TRBV4-3 with TRBJ1-2; no firm D call. V gave up 0 bases and J gave up 5 bases, with 13 bases separating them. Germline CDR1 and CDR2: LGHNA and YSLEER. CDR3 length: 15 amino acids. The CDR3 reads CASSQDPGSGYGYTF. CDR3 nucleotides: TGCGCCAGCAGCCAAGACCCAGGTTCTGGGTATGGCTACACCTTC.

In its sample, this clone was seen a few times. This sequence joins TRBV3-1 (or the pseudogene TRBV3-2) and TRBJ2-3; D ambiguous. Trimming pared 0 bases from V and 7 bases from J, leaving 14 bases between. In germline, CDR1 is LGHDT, CDR2 YNNKEL (reference sequence). This CDR3 contains 15 residues. CDR3 loop: CASSQDPFTVNTQYF. The CDR3 DNA reads TGTGCCAGCAGCCAAGATCCTTTCACGGTAAATACGCAGTATTTT.

This clone was observed a few times. The chain has TRBV6-6 and TRBJ2-1, with TRBD2 identical over 9 bases. This CDR3 contains 15 residues. From germline, CDR1 is MNHNY and CDR2 SVGAGI (reference sequence). The junction had 12 bases not matched to a gene; V was cut back by 6 bases and J by 9 bases. The CDR3, as DNA: TGTGCCAGCAGCCTCCGGCGGGGGGGAGGTGGTGAGCAGTTCTTC. Its translation: CASSLRRGGGGEQFF.

The chain joins TRBV30 to TRBJ1-5; D possibly corresponds to TRBD1 (5 bases). Germline values: CDR1 GTSNPN, CDR2 SVGIG (reference sequence). Trimming left V 1 base short and J 5 bases short, with 12 bases between. The CDR3 has 14 amino acids. This CDR3 is CAWSDPRGDQPQHF. CDR3 in DNA: TGTGCCTGGAGTGACCCGCGGGGGGATCAGCCCCAGCATTTT.

This clone was counted once. V and J are TRBV19 and TRBJ1-5, with TRBD1 identical over 9 bases. Trimming removed 7 bases from V and 4 bases from J; junction bases left unmatched: 5. CDR3 length: 14 residues. The germline gives CDR1 LNHDA, CDR2 SQIVND (reference sequence). The CDR3 here is CASNGDRANQPQHF. CDR3 sequence (DNA): TGTGCCAGTAACGGGGACAGGGCTAATCAGCCCCAGCATTTT.

This clone was observed a few times. The CDR3 here is CASSVVSRNNSPLHF. Written as DNA, the CDR3 is TGTGCCAGCAGCGTAGTGTCCAGAAATAATTCACCCCTCCACTTT. The chain is built from TRBV9 and TRBJ1-6; D remains ambiguous. V lost 0 bases and J lost 5, with 9 bases in between. Germline loops: CDR1 SGDLS, CDR2 YYNGEE. The CDR3 spans 15 residues.

The rearrangement joins TRBV7-2 to TRBJ1-2; TRBD1 might be the D (6 bases). Looked up from germline, CDR1 is SGHTA and CDR2 is FQGNSA. The CDR3 consists of 16 residues. V shed 5 bases and J shed 0 bases, with 16 bases lying between them. The CDR3 nucleotides read TGTGCCAGCAGCCAAGGACAGCGTCTGCCTAACTATGGCTACACCTTC. Protein product: CASSQGQRLPNYGYTF.

The rearrangement joins TRBV6-4 to TRBJ2-3, with D maybe TRBD2 (6 bases). CDR1 MRHNA and CDR2 SNTAGT come from the germline V gene. V lost 6 bases to trimming and J lost 4 bases, with 11 bases between them. CDR3 length: 13 residues. As DNA, the CDR3 is TGTGCCAGCAGCGCGACTAGATCAGATACGCAGTATTTT. The encoded protein is CASSATRSDTQYF.

Of note for this clone: The sample contains more than one DNA sequence encoding this CDR3. This sequence joins TRBV11-3 and TRBJ1-1; 9 nucleotides agree with TRBD1. CDR3 length: 15 residues. V was pared by 5 bases and J by 1 base, with 5 bases of the junction left unmatched. Germline V CDR1 and CDR2: SGHNT, YENEEA. CDR3 protein: CASSPGQGRNTEAFF. For the CDR3, the DNA is TGTGCCAGCAGCCCTGGACAGGGGAGGAACACTGAAGCTTTCTTT.

V usage is TRBV18 and J usage is TRBJ1-2; 9 bases match TRBD1. V lost 5 bases, J lost 5 bases, and 12 bases stayed unmatched. The CDR3 has 16 residues. Germline V gene data show CDR1 as KGHSH and CDR2 as LQKENI. CDR3 in amino acids: CASSATTGTGYYGYTF. DNA of the CDR3: TGTGCCAGCTCAGCAACCACCGGGACAGGGTATTATGGCTACACCTTC. Based on the CDR3 plus reference TRBV18 and TRBJ1-2, the full variable domain is NAGVMQNPRHLVRRRGQEARLRCSPMKGHSHVYWYRQLPEEGLKFMVYLQKENIIDESGMPKERFSAEFPKEGPSILRIQQVVRGDSAAYFCASSATTGTGYYGYTFGSGTRLTVV.

The genes are TRBV4-3 and TRBJ1-6; 7 bases map to TRBD1. After removal of 2 bases from V and 3 bases from J, the junction contained 7 bases not matched to a gene. Germline V gene data show CDR1 as LGHNA and CDR2 as YSLEER. This CDR3 comprises 17 residues. In DNA, the CDR3 is TGCGCCAGCAGCCAAAAAGGACAGGACGTCTATAATTCACCCCTCCACTTT. Translated: CASSQKGQDVYNSPLHF.